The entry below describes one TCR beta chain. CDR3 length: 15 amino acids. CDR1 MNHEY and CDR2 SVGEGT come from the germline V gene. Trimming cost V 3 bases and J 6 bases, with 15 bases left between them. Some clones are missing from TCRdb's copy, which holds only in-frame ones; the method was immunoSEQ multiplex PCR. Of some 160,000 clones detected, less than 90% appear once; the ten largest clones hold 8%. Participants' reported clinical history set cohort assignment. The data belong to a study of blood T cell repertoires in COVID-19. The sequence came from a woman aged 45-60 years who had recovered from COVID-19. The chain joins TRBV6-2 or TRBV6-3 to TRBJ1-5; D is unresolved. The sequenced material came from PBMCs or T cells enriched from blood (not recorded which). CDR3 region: CASSYSGSGGQPQHF. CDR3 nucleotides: TGTGCCAGCAGTTATTCGGGGTCAGGCGGTCAGCCCCAGCATTTT.